Presented here are 2 T cell receptor beta chains from one specimen sequenced in a study of shared clonotypes between healthy human individuals. Here immunoSEQ multiplex PCR was the method, and the copy in TCRdb shows in-frame clones only, minus some. The sample includes a few million clones, 85% to 95% of them seen just once. The specimen was naive CD4+ T cells from PBMCs. This sample's subset: CD45RA+ positively selected. These receptors were taken from a man aged 18 to 30 in good health. Some clones in this sample may be carry-over from other donors' samples.

On this clone: The limits of the CDR3 on the DNA are not certain, so only TCRdb's listed CDR3 is given. The rearrangement joins TRBV6-1 to TRBJ1-2; TRBD1, as called in the table, went unchecked against the DNA. Termini included, the CDR3 measures 12 amino acids. Per the germline V gene, CDR1 is MNHNS and CDR2 is SASEGT. The CDR3 protein is CASSEGWAPGTF.

To note about this clone: One junction end disagrees with the germline gene, perhaps due to a read error. The chain couples TRBV5-6 to TRBJ2-5; D unresolved. Per the germline V gene, CDR1 is SGHDT and CDR2 is YYEEEE. The CDR3 spans 11 residues. The CDR3 DNA sequence: TGTGCCAGCAGCCGAGCCTTAGTTGCGGACTTC. Translation: CASSRALVADF.